The clone carrying this T cell receptor beta chain was picked up many times. Its antigen is still unknown. Time point of the sample: patch test 1, 2 weeks after DPC sensitization. The treatment: therapeutic diphenylcyclopropenone sensitization with weekly scalp DPC. Suited to DPC and affected by alopecia, the donors ranged from 18 to 70 years old. The total RNA was obtained from whole blood that was not fractionated. The ends were cut back, 4 bases at V and 0 bases at J, with 11 bases in the middle. The CDR3 covers 16 residues. Germline CDR1 and CDR2: SGDLS and YYNGEE. TCRdb re-derived calls from the RACE reads in MiXCR, one entry per CDR3 protein. The sample records under 450,000 distinct CDR3 sequences, around 5% being singletons. The entry originates in a study of human T cells and chemical hapten exposure. Study details: The use of 2% DPC on 2 cm by 2 cm of upper inner arm skin constituted sensitization. Points from the study as a whole: Sensitization with DPC brought no change to TCRs above 1 in 1000 in frequency.

The sequencing here drew on whole blood, taken in connection with sensitization to the hapten diphenylcyclopropenone (DPC). The chain uses TRBV9 and TRBJ1-6; a weak D match, TRBD1 (5 bases). The sequence was obtained from a woman in her forties or fifties with alopecia areata. Some clones in this sample may be carry-over from other donors' samples. This CDR3 reads CASSPRQLSYNSPLHF. CDR3 DNA sequence: TGTGCCAGCAGCCCGAGACAGCTCTCCTATAATTCACCCCTCCACTTT.